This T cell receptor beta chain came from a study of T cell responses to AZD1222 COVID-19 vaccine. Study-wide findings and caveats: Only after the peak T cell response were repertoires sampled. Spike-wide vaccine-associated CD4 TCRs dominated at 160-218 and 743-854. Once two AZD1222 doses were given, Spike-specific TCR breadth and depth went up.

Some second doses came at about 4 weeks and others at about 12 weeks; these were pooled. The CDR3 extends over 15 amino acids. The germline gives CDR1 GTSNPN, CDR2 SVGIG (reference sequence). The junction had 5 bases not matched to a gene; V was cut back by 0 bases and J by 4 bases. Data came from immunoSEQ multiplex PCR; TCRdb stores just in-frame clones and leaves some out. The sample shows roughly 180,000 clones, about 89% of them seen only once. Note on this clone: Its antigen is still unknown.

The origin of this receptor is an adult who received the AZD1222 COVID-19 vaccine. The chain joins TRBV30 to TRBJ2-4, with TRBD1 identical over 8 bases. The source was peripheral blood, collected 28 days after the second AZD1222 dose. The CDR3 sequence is CAWSVPTGAKNIQYF. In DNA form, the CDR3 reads TGTGCCTGGAGTGTGCCGACAGGGGCAAAAAACATTCAGTACTTC.